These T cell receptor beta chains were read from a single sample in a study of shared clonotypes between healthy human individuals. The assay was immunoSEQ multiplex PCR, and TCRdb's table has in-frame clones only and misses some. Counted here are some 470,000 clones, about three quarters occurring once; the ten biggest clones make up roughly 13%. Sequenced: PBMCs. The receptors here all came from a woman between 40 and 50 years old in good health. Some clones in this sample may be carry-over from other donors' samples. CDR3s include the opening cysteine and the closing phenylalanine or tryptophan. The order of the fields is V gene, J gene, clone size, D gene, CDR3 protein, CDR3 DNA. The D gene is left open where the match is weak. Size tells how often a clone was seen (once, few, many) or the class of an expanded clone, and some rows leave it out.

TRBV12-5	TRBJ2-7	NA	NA	CASGLVLGRSAYEQYF	TGTGCTAGTGGTTTGGTACTCGGCAGGTCAGCATACGAGCAGTACTTC
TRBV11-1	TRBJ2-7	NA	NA	CASSHPGDPMKEQYF	TGTGCCAGCAGCCACCCCGGGGATCCTATGAAGGAGCAGTACTTC
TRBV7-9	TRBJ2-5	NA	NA	CASSLPSGSHLETQYF	TGTGCCAGCAGCTTACCCAGCGGATCTCACCTGGAGACCCAGTACTTC
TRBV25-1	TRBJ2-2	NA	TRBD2	CASSETGAGGGTGELFF	TGTGCCAGCAGTGAAACGGGAGCGGGAGGGGGTACCGGGGAGCTGTTTTTT
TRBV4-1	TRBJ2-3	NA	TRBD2	CASSQDWDSGSYTQYF	TGCGCCAGCAGCCAAGATTGGGATAGCGGGTCTTATACGCAGTATTTT
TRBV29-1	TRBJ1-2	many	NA	CSVDGYSYGYTF	TGCAGCGTTGATGGATATAGCTATGGCTACACCTTC
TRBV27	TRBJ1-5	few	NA	CASSFLNQPQHF	TGTGCCAGCAGTTTCCTCAATCAGCCCCAGCATTTT
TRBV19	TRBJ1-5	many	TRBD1	CASSARRGDRNQPQHF	TGTGCCAGTTCGGCGCGTCGCGGGGACAGAAATCAGCCCCAGCATTTT
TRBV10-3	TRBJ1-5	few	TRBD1	CAISVSGGVGQPQHF	TGTGCCATCAGTGTTTCAGGGGGCGTCGGTCAGCCCCAGCATTTT
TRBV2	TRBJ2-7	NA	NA	CASSDYEQYF	TGTGCCAGCAGTGATTACGAGCAGTACTTC
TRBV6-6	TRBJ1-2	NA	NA	CASSYSMRVSTYGYTF	TGTGCCAGCAGTTACTCGATGAGAGTTTCAACCTATGGCTACACCTTC
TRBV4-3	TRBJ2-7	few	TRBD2	CASSRGLGRYEQYF	TGCGCCAGCAGCCGCGGACTAGGGAGGTACGAGCAGTACTTC
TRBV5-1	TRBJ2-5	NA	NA	CASSFTFQETQYF	TGCGCCAGCAGCTTCACATTCCAAGAGACCCAGTACTTC
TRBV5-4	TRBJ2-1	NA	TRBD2	CASSLDSGRHNEQFF	TGTGCCAGCAGCTTGGATAGCGGGAGGCATAATGAGCAGTTCTTC
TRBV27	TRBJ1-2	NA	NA	CASSNRQSGASNYGYTF	TGTGCCAGCAGCAACCGACAGAGTGGGGCTTCTAACTATGGCTACACCTTC
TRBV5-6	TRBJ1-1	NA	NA	CASSLAATEAFF	TGTGCCAGCAGCTTGGCCGCCACTGAAGCTTTCTTT
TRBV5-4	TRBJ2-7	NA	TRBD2	CASSPGLVFHEQYF	TGTGCCAGCAGCCCGGGACTAGTATTTCACGAGCAGTACTTC
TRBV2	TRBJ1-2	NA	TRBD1	CASSESQGALVGYTF	TGTGCCAGCAGTGAAAGTCAGGGGGCTTTGGTTGGCTACACCTTC
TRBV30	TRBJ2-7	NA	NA	CAWGPGTGGTYEQYF	NA
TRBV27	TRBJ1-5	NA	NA	CASSLYRVEGHQPQHF	TGTGCCAGCAGTTTATACAGGGTTGAAGGGCATCAGCCCCAGCATTTT
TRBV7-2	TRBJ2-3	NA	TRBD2	CASTNLAGGSADTQYF	TGTGCCAGCACTAACCTAGCGGGAGGTTCGGCAGATACGCAGTATTTT
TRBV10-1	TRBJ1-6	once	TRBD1	CASSQGQNNSPLHF	TGCGCCAGCAGCCAGGGACAGAATAACTCACCCCTCCACTTT
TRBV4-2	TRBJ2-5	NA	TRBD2	CASSQEVSGRFRLTQYF	TGTGCCAGCAGCCAAGAGGTTAGCGGGAGATTTCGACTCACCCAGTACTTC
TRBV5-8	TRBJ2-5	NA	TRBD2	CASRMEGLAGKETQYF	TGTGCCAGCAGGATGGAGGGACTAGCGGGAAAAGAGACCCAGTACTTC
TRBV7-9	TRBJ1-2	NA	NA	CASSLGGANYGYTF	TGTGCCAGCAGCTTAGGTGGCGCCAACTATGGCTACACCTTC
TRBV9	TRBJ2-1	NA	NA	CASNRLGGYNEQFF	TGTGCCAGCAACCGACTAGGGGGATACAATGAGCAGTTCTTC
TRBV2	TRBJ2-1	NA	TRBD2	CASRSGTSILNEQFF	TGTGCCAGCAGATCCGGGACTAGTATTCTCAATGAGCAGTTCTTC
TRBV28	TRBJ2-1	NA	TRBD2	CASSLPRTSGTYNEQFF	TGTGCCAGCAGTTTGCCTCGGACTAGCGGGACATACAATGAGCAGTTCTTC
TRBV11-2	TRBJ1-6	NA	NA	CASSGPFRPPLHF	TGTGCCAGCAGCGGACCGTTTAGGCCACCCCTCCACTTT
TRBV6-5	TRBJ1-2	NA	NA	CASSQPDRTNYGYTF	TGTGCCAGCAGCCAACCAGACAGGACAAACTATGGCTACACCTTC
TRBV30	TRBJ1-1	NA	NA	CAWSPPRETGKAFF	TGTGCCTGGAGTCCTCCCAGGGAAACGGGGAAAGCTTTCTTT
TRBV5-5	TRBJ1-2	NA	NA	CASSSGGDYGYTF	TGTGCCAGCAGCAGCGGGGGCGACTATGGCTACACCTTC
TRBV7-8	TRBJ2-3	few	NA	CASSLKGSGYSTDTQYF	TGTGCCAGCAGCTTGAAGGGTAGCGGTTATAGCACAGATACGCAGTATTTT
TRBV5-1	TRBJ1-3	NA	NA	CASGASSGNTIYF	TGCGCCAGCGGCGCTTCCTCTGGAAACACCATATATTTT
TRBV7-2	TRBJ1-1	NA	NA	CASSLFGGEAFF	TGTGCCAGCAGCCTTTTTGGGGGCGAAGCTTTCTTT
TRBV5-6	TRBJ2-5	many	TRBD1	CASTKDRVETQYF	TGTGCCAGCACCAAGGACAGGGTCGAGACCCAGTACTTC
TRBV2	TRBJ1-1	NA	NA	CASSTDRDTEAFF	TGTGCCAGCAGCACGGACAGAGACACTGAAGCTTTCTTT
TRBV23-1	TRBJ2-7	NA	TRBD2	CASSQTGRGWKRERPYEQYF	TGCGCCAGCAGTCAGACCGGGAGGGGTTGGAAGCGGGAGAGACCCTACGAGCAGTACTTC
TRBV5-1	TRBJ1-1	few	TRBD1	CASSLGQSTMNTEAFF	TGCGCCAGCAGCCTGGGACAGAGCACAATGAACACTGAAGCTTTCTTT
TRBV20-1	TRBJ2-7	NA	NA	CSAFREQYF	TGCAGTGCGTTCCGGGAGCAGTACTTC
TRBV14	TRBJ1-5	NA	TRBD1	CASSQGQGAWNQPQHF	TGTGCCAGCAGCCAGGGACAGGGTGCGTGGAATCAGCCCCAGCATTTT
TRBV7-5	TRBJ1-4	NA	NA	CARSSLDSPTNEKLFF	TGTGCCAGAAGCTCTCTGGACAGCCCAACTAATGAAAAACTGTTTTTT
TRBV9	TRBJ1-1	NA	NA	CASSVGAGWGGTEAFF	TGTGCCAGCAGCGTAGGGGCCGGATGGGGTGGCACTGAAGCTTTCTTT
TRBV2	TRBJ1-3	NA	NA	CASSGDISSGNTIYF	TGTGCCAGCAGTGGGGACATTTCGTCTGGAAACACCATATATTTT
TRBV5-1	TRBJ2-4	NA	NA	CASSLGLAKNIQYF	TGCGCCAGCAGCTTGGGGTTAGCCAAAAACATTCAGTACTTC
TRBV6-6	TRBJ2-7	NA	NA	CASGGSSYEQYF	TGTGCCAGCGGGGGGAGCTCCTACGAGCAGTACTTC
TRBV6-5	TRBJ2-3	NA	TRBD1	CASSDSTGADTQYF	TGTGCCAGCAGTGACTCGACAGGGGCAGATACGCAGTATTTT
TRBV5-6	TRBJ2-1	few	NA	CASSFNGYNEQFF	TGTGCCAGCAGCTTTAACGGATACAATGAGCAGTTCTTC
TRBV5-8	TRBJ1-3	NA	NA	CASSYLFGNTIYF	TGTGCCAGCAGCTATCTCTTCGGAAACACCATATATTTT
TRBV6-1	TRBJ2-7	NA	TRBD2	CATFGGEGPYEQYF	TGTGCCACCTTCGGAGGGGAGGGCCCCTACGAGCAGTACTTC
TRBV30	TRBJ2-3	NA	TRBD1	CAWGGTGGRDTQYF	TGTGCCTGGGGAGGGACAGGGGGCAGAGATACGCAGTATTTT
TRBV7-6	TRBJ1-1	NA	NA	CASSLGGQDTEAFF	TGTGCCAGCAGCTTAGGCGGGCAGGACACTGAAGCTTTCTTT
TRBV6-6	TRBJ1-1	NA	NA	CASTGLVTEAFF	TGTGCCAGCACAGGCTTGGTCACTGAAGCTTTCTTT
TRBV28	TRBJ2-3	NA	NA	CASSSGASYTDTQYF	TGTGCCAGCAGTTCGGGCGCCAGCTACACAGATACGCAGTATTTT
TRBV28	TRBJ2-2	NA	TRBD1	CASSPLGQGVSGELFF	TGTGCCAGCAGTCCGCTAGGACAGGGGGTATCCGGGGAGCTGTTTTTT
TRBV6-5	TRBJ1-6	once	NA	CASSPEGTYNSPLHF	TGTGCCAGCAGTCCAGAGGGCACCTATAATTCACCCCTCCACTTT
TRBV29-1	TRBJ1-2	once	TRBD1	CSVEDPTGGFYGYTF	TGCAGCGTTGAAGACCCGACAGGGGGTTTCTATGGCTACACCTTC
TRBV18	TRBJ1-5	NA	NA	CASSPRVGGDQPQHF	TGTGCCAGCTCACCGAGGGTGGGGGGCGATCAGCCCCAGCATTTT
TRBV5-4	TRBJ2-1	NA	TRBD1	CASSLEGQGYNEQFF	TGTGCCAGCAGCTTGGAGGGACAGGGGTACAATGAGCAGTTCTTC